The sequence of this T cell receptor (beta chain) was determined in a study of shared clonotypes between healthy human individuals. As for the study in general: Ranging from 18 to 49 in age, donors were a couple of women and three men.

Whole-study results and caveats: Naive subsets typically showed greater estimated richness than memory subsets. It was anticipated that sequencing depth would influence how many clonotypes donors shared.

The repertoire was sequenced with immunoSEQ multiplex PCR; TCRdb's copy has only in-frame clones and lacks some. The table includes fewer than 2.5 million clones, 93% detected once. Germline V lookup: CDR1 MNHEY, CDR2 SVGAGI. The CDR3 consists of 15 residues. J lost 4 bases, V lost 2 bases, and 2 bases had no gene match. A remark on this clone: Its specificity is unknown. Additional DNA sequences in this sample encode the identical CDR3.

This chain joins TRBV6-5 and TRBJ2-7; 13 bases agree with TRBD2. Sequenced input: naive CD4+ T cells from PBMCs. As to subset: CD45RA+ positively selected. This sequence originates from a man aged 18-30 years in good health. Some clones in this sample may be carry-over from other donors' samples. The CDR3 loop reads CASSYGLAGVYEQYF. The CDR3 DNA sequence: TGTGCCAGCAGTTACGGACTAGCGGGAGTGTACGAGCAGTACTTC.